The count of the clone carrying this T cell receptor (beta chain) is one. As yet, its antigen is unknown. These data belong to a study of CD8 T cells in ankylosing spondylitis. Study findings and constraints: The clones that were linked to disease were reported to be significantly enriched in matched synovial fluid samples from ankylosing spondylitis patients.

MiXCR was run by TCRdb on the 5' RACE reads, yielding one entry per CDR3 protein. The repertoire includes a few hundred thousand distinct CDR3 sequences, roughly 20% of them detected once, and roughly 13% sits in the top ten. The germline V gene has CDR1 SGHVS and CDR2 FQNEAQ. This CDR3 is built from 17 residues. V shed 0 bases, J shed 4 bases, and the junction held 9 bases outside the gene matches. The material sequenced was blood, either unsorted or a sorted T cell fraction (not recorded which). The genes are TRBV7-8 and TRBJ2-5; TRBD2 matches 9 bases. The TCR originated in a male donor with ankylosing spondylitis or in good health (not recorded which). The CDR3, as DNA: TGTGCCAGCAGCTTAGCGGGGGTAGCGGGGGTATTAGAGACCCAGTACTTC. Translation: CASSLAGVAGVLETQYF.